This T cell receptor beta chain was recorded in a study of cytomegalovirus exposure and HLA in healthy donors. In the study overall: Later analysis reported that the roughly 110 validation repertoires shared the platform of the approximately 690 first-cohort repertoires.

Comments on this clone: What it binds is not known.

This table comes from immunoSEQ multiplex PCR, and its TCRdb copy is limited to in-frame clones, with some not included. This sample yields 130,000 to 150,000 clones, of which about 87% are seen a single time; 3.5% to 5% belongs to the top ten. Points from the study as a whole: Researchers counted around 180 TCR beta chains as cytomegalovirus-associated. Across donors, most TCRs were seen rarely, yet some public ones were widespread.

Sequenced: PBMCs. This TCR derives from a man aged 18 to 30 in good health and CMV-seropositive.

The CDR3 region has the DNA TGTGCCAGCAGTTTCGCGGGGAGCCCAACCTACGAGCAGTACTTC. Translation gives CASSFAGSPTYEQYF. The chain is built from TRBV27 and TRBJ2-7; perhaps TRBD2 as D (6 bases). This CDR3 has 15 residues. Trimming cost V 3 bases and J 2 bases, with 14 bases left between them. Germline V gene sequence: CDR1 MNHEY, CDR2 SMNVEV (reference sequence).